This entry lists 26 T cell receptor beta chains sequenced from one sample in a study of T cell clonality in common variable immunodeficiency. Measured with immunoSEQ multiplex PCR; TCRdb has only the in-frame clones, and not every one. The repertoire has approximately 58,000 clones, none seen only once; the ten largest take about 5%. The sequencing input was peripheral blood mononuclear cells. Receptors originate from a person aged 18-70 years in good health.

Worth noting for this clone: The read ends 3 residues shy of where the CDR3 ends; the end is completed using the germline J gene. V usage is TRBV7-2 and J usage is TRBJ1-2, with D unresolved. The germline V gene encodes CDR1 SGHTA and CDR2 FQGNSA. CDR3 length: 14 residues. The CDR3 region is CASSLSAGGHDYTF. Incomplete CDR3 DNA: TGTGCCAGCAGCTTATCGGCGGGAGGGCACGAC.

This clone was seen at least ten times. With the read ending 3 residues before the CDR3 end, the germline J gene is used to fill in that end. V gene TRBV19 combines with J gene TRBJ1-2, with D perhaps TRBD1 (6 bases). Trimming shortened V by 4 bases and J by 5 bases, and 14 bases separated the two germline ends. The CDR3 runs to 14 residues. Germline lookup yields CDR1 LNHDA and CDR2 SQIVND (reference sequence). The CDR3 spells CASSTGKGGYGYTF. The part of the CDR3 DNA that was read is TGTGCCAGTAGTACAGGGAAAGGGGGATATGGC. The full variable domain, rest sourced from reference TRBV19 and TRBJ1-2, is DGGITQSPKYLFRKEGQNVTLSCEQNLNHDAMYWYRQDPGQGLRLIYYSQIVNDFQKGDIAEGYSVSREKKESFPLTVTSAQKNPTAFYLCASSTGKGGYGYTFGSGTRLTVV.

Comments on this clone: With the read ending 3 residues before the CDR3 end, the germline J gene is used to fill in that end. The chain uses TRBV13 and TRBJ2-1; 10 positions match TRBD1. The germline gives CDR1 PRHDT, CDR2 FYEKMQ (reference sequence). CDR3 length: 15 residues. V lost 3 bases and J lost 7; bases outside the gene matches: 6. CDR3 region: CASSFRDRGGNEQFF. Partial CDR3 DNA: TGTGCCAGCAGCTTCCGGGACAGGGGTGGGAATGAG.

This clone was seen at least ten times. The observed sequence ends 3 residues before the CDR3 terminus, with the missing tail filled in from the germline J gene. This chain links TRBV5-5 with TRBJ2-1; the match to TRBD2 covers 9 bases. Looked up from germline, CDR1 is SGHKS and CDR2 is YYEKEE (reference sequence). This CDR3 has 14 amino acids. Trimming removed 1 base from V and 7 bases from J; junction bases left unmatched: 3. The chain's CDR3 is CASSLSGGKNEQFF. CDR3 DNA (partial): TGTGCCAGCAGCTTGAGCGGGGGGAAGAATGAG.

This clone was seen many times. Read coverage stops 3 residues before the CDR3 terminus; the germline J gene supplies the remainder. The chain is built from TRBV5-1 and TRBJ1-6, with 7 bases identical to TRBD1. V lost 4 bases, J lost 7 bases, and 2 bases stayed unmatched. CDR1 is SGHRS, CDR2 YFSETQ, per germline. The CDR3 loop spans 13 amino acids. The CDR3 loop reads CASSRDSNSPLHF. The CDR3 DNA, read in part, is TGCGCCAGCAGCCGGGACAGCAATTCACCC.

This clone was detected many times. The CDR3 region is CASSHPIGQGGEAFF. The covered CDR3 bases are TGCGCCAGCAGCCACCCAATTGGACAGGGAGGTGAA. The chain links TRBV5-1 to TRBJ1-1; 8 bases are a match to TRBD1. The sequence runs out 3 residues before the end of the CDR3; the remainder is reconstructed from the germline J gene. The CDR3 spans 15 residues. Germline V gene lookup returns CDR1 SGHRS and CDR2 YFSETQ. J gave up 7 bases and V 4 bases, and 12 bases lay outside the gene matches.

This clone has only a few counts. Read data end 3 residues before the CDR3 end; the end is taken from the germline J gene. This chain uses TRBV2 with TRBJ1-4, with D perhaps matching TRBD1 (6 bases). Germline V gene lookup returns CDR1 SNHLY and CDR2 FYNNEI. Trimming cost V 6 bases and J 2 bases, with 13 bases left between them. CDR3 length: 15 residues. Incomplete CDR3 DNA: TGTGCCAGCAGAGAGTTGGGGGCGACTAATGAAAAA. It is translated as CASRELGATNEK. The full CDR3 reads CASRELGATNEKLFF. Complete variable domain (other parts from reference TRBV2 and TRBJ1-4): EPEVTQTPSHQVTQMGQEVILRCVPISNHLYFYWYRQILGQKVEFLVSFYNNEISEKSEIFDDQFSVERPDGSNFTLKIRSTKLEDSAMYFCASRELGATNEKLFFGSGTQLSVL.

As regards this clone: Read sequence stops 3 residues before the CDR3 end, and the germline J gene provides the missing end. The V call is TRBV10-2, the J call TRBJ1-5, with 8 nucleotides matching TRBD1. Per the germline V gene, CDR1 is WSHSY and CDR2 is SAAADI. Trimming took 7 bases from V and 8 from J; bases not matched to a gene: 7. The CDR3 runs 13 residues. CDR3 DNA (partial): TGCGCCAGCAATGGACAGGGTGGAGAGCCC. Amino acid sequence: CASNGQGGEP. The CDR3 in full is CASNGQGGEPQHF.

Ten or more counts support this clone. The read ends 3 residues shy of where the CDR3 ends; the end is completed using the germline J gene. The chain carries TRBV20-1 and TRBJ2-5; possibly TRBD2 for D (7 bases). V gave up 1 base and J gave up 1 base, with 22 bases separating them. CDR3 length: 18 amino acids. In germline, CDR1 is DFQATT, CDR2 SNEGSKA (reference sequence). CDR3 residues: CSARVVGGAPNSQETQYF. The CDR3 bases that were read are TGCAGTGCTAGAGTAGTAGGGGGGGCTCCCAACTCCCAAGAGACC.

This clone was picked up many times. The read is 3 residues too short to cover the CDR3 end, so that end is filled in from the germline J gene. V usage is TRBV28 and J usage is TRBJ2-1; 11 nucleotides line up with TRBD2. The V gene end was trimmed by 2 bases and the J gene end by 5 bases; junction bases not matched to a gene: 5. The length of the CDR3 is 16 residues. Germline loops: CDR1 MDHEN, CDR2 SYDVKM. The CDR3 is CASSLAGTSGDNEQFF. The sequenced CDR3 bases are TGTGCCAGCAGTTTAGCCGGGACTAGCGGCGACAATGAG.

This clone was found many times. The CDR3 spells CASARQGPYEQYF. The DNA read from the CDR3 is TGTGCCAGTGCCAGACAGGGTCCCTACGAG. The chain carries TRBV7-2 and TRBJ2-7; 7 bases align to TRBD1. Read data end 3 residues before the CDR3 end; the end is taken from the germline J gene. With V trimmed by 9 bases and J by 2 bases, 7 bases remained unmatched. The CDR3 extends over 13 amino acids. Per the germline V gene, CDR1 is SGHTA and CDR2 is FQGNSA.

This clone was counted many times. The read terminates 3 residues before the CDR3 end, so the remaining end is supplied by the germline J gene. The V gene is TRBV7-7, the J gene TRBJ2-5, with 7 nucleotides matching TRBD1. The CDR3 covers 15 residues. Trimming cost V 8 bases and J 2 bases; bases outside gene matches: 11. Germline-derived CDR1 and CDR2 are SSHAT and FNYEAQ (reference sequence). The chain's CDR3 is CASGFVGRGQETQYF. The CDR3 DNA, read in part, is TGTGCCAGCGGATTTGTCGGCAGGGGGCAAGAGACC.

The sample holds many counts of this clone. The read terminates 3 residues ahead of where the CDR3 ends, so the germline J gene completes it. The chain couples TRBV15 to TRBJ2-3; TRBD2 matches 7 bases. In germline, CDR1 is LNHNV, CDR2 YYDKDF (reference sequence). The CDR3 spans 15 residues. Trimming cost V 0 bases and J 3 bases; bases outside gene matches: 3. CDR3 DNA (partial): TGTGCCACCAGCAGAGAGACTAGCATTACAGATACG. As protein: CATSRETSITDT. The whole CDR3 is CATSRETSITDTQYF. Drawing the rest from reference TRBV15 and TRBJ2-3, the complete variable domain is DAMVIQNPRYQVTQFGKPVTLSCSQTLNHNVMYWYQQKSSQAPKLLFHYYDKDFNNEADTPDNFQSRRPNTSFCFLDIRSPGLGDTAMYLCATSRETSITDTQYFGPGTRLTVL.

This clone was counted ten times or more. Coverage ceases 3 residues before the CDR3 finishes, and the germline J gene fills in the end. The J gene is TRBJ2-1, the V gene TRBV19, with TRBD1 matching over 7 bases. Germline lookup yields CDR1 LNHDA and CDR2 SQIVND (reference sequence). The CDR3 loop spans 16 amino acids. V dropped 7 bases and J dropped 7; count of bases not matched to a gene: 16. CDR3 loop: CASIGGRQGLGNEQFF. The DNA read from the CDR3 is TGTGCCAGTATTGGGGGACGACAGGGATTGGGGAATGAG.

This clone was recorded many times. The CDR3 end falls 3 residues outside the read, so it is completed with the germline J gene. Other DNA sequences from this sample encode an identical CDR3 as well. V is TRBV20-1 and J is TRBJ2-3, with D possibly TRBD2 on 5 matching bases. Trimming took 0 bases from V and 0 from J, leaving 7 bases between them. Germline V gives CDR1 DFQATT, CDR2 SNEGSKA (reference sequence). The length of the CDR3 is 14 residues. The CDR3 is CSARDGGSTDTQYF. CDR3 DNA, as far as it was read: TGCAGTGCTAGAGATGGCGGGAGCACAGATACG.

This clone was counted at least ten times. The read ends 3 residues before the CDR3 terminus; that terminus is restored from the germline J gene. The chain employs TRBV20-1 and TRBJ1-3; 8 bases are shared with TRBD1. This CDR3 has 14 residues. V was clipped by 7 bases and J by 2 bases; unmatched bases: 7. Germline CDR1 reads DFQATT; CDR2 reads SNEGSKA (reference sequence). CDR3 residues: CSVLRQGTGNTIYF. Incomplete CDR3 DNA: TGCAGTGTCTTAAGACAGGGGACTGGAAACACC.

The sample holds many counts of this clone. The read falls 3 residues short of the CDR3 end, and the missing part is taken from the germline J gene. V gene TRBV12-3 or TRBV12-4 combines with J gene TRBJ1-1; D might be TRBD1 (5 bases). CDR3 size: 12 residues. The CDR3 DNA, read in part, is TGTGCCAGCAGTTCGGACACCCCAGGA. Protein sequence: CASSSDTPG. The whole CDR3 reads CASSSDTPGAFF.

In its sample, this clone was seen many times. The read falls 3 residues short of the CDR3 end, and the missing part is taken from the germline J gene. J is TRBJ2-7 and V is TRBV5-6, with TRBD2 matching 12 bases. The length of the CDR3 is 15 residues. CDR1 is SGHDT and CDR2 is YYEEEE in the germline V gene. V dropped 0 bases and J dropped 4; count of bases not matched to a gene: 2. The DNA read from the CDR3 is TGTGCCAGCAGCTTGGGACTAGCGGGAGTTTACGAG. This codes for CASSLGLAGVYE. The full CDR3 reads CASSLGLAGVYEQYF.

This clone was observed many times. The observed sequence ends 3 residues before the CDR3 terminus, with the missing tail filled in from the germline J gene. This chain links TRBV5-1 with TRBJ2-6; 12 nucleotides line up with TRBD1. Germline V gene data show CDR1 as SGHRS and CDR2 as YFSETQ. The trim removed 3 bases at V and 3 bases at J, leaving 13 bases unmatched. The CDR3 spans 20 residues. This CDR3 reads CASSSPQAGQGAVGANVLTF. The sequenced part of the CDR3 DNA is TGCGCCAGCAGCTCTCCCCAAGCGGGACAGGGGGCGGTTGGGGCCAACGTC.

This clone was picked up many times. Sequencing ends 3 residues short of the CDR3 end; the germline J gene provides the rest. This chain uses TRBV30 with TRBJ2-1; perhaps TRBD2 as D (6 bases). The CDR3 runs to 16 residues. V was clipped by 3 bases and J by 7 bases, with 22 bases between them. Germline CDR1 is GTSNPN and CDR2 is SVGIG (reference sequence). The CDR3 reads CAWRDPRLRLGNEQFF. The DNA read from the CDR3 is TGTGCCTGGAGGGACCCGAGACTTCGACTAGGTAATGAG.

This clone was seen many times. From the germline J gene comes the end of the CDR3, since the read stops 3 residues before it. The V call is TRBV5-1, the J call TRBJ2-6, with 12 bases identical to TRBD2. The V segment lost 3 bases and the J segment 0 bases; nucleotides outside the gene matches: 10. The CDR3 has 20 amino acids. The germline V gene has CDR1 SGHRS and CDR2 YFSETQ. The CDR3 DNA, read in part, is TGCGCCAGCAGCTATTCCTTTCTAGCGGGAGGGAACTCTGGGGCCAACGTC. It yields the protein CASSYSFLAGGNSGANV. The complete CDR3 protein is CASSYSFLAGGNSGANVLTF.

This clone has at least ten counts. Read data end 3 residues before the CDR3 end; the end is taken from the germline J gene. J is TRBJ2-1 and V is TRBV20-1; 9 nucleotides line up with TRBD2. Germline V gene lookup returns CDR1 DFQATT and CDR2 SNEGSKA (reference sequence). The CDR3 spans 14 residues. V was pared by 2 bases and J by 7 bases, with 6 bases of the junction left unmatched. This CDR3 reads CSARSEREVNEQFF. Incomplete CDR3 DNA: TGCAGTGCTAGAAGTGAGCGGGAGGTAAATGAG.

This clone was observed many times. The sequenced part of the CDR3 DNA is TGTGCCAGCAGTCCGGGACAGGGGGCCGGTGAG. This codes for CASSPGQGAGE. The entire CDR3 is CASSPGQGAGEQFF. V and J are TRBV6-4 and TRBJ2-1, with 12 nucleotides matching TRBD1. The CDR3 end is not reached by the read, which stops 3 residues before it; the germline J gene fills it in. J was trimmed by 9 bases and V by 5 bases; bases with no gene match: 5. The length of the CDR3 is 14 residues. CDR1 MRHNA and CDR2 SNTAGT come from the germline V gene.

This clone was counted at least ten times. The read is 3 residues too short to cover the CDR3 end, so that end is filled in from the germline J gene. The J gene is TRBJ2-2, the V gene TRBV5-1; D is unclear. V lost 0 bases and J lost 4, with 13 bases in between. CDR1 is SGHRS and CDR2 is YFSETQ in the germline V gene. This CDR3 is 16 amino acids long. The CDR3 protein is CASSLEALTITGELFF. The CDR3 DNA, read in part, is TGCGCCAGCAGCTTGGAAGCCCTTACCATCACCGGGGAG.

This clone has only a few counts. The read terminates 3 residues before the CDR3 end, so the remaining end is supplied by the germline J gene. The rearrangement uses TRBV5-8 and TRBJ2-3, with D tentatively TRBD1 (5 bases). Germline values: CDR1 SGHTS, CDR2 YDEGEE. The V end lost 2 bases, the J end lost 2 bases, and 9 bases lay between the germline ends. This CDR3 has 14 amino acids. CDR3 in amino acids: CASSFSTATDTQYF. The DNA read from the CDR3 is TGTGCCAGCAGCTTTTCGACAGCCACAGATACG.

There are many counts of this clone. One end of the junction varies from germline; a read error may be responsible. The read ends 3 residues before the CDR3 terminus; that terminus is restored from the germline J gene. The chain recombines TRBV10-3 with TRBJ2-7; TRBD2 matches at 10 bases. The CDR3 totals 13 residues. Per germline, CDR1 ENHRY and CDR2 SYGVKD. The sequenced CDR3 bases are TGTGTCATCAGTGAGCGGGAGGGGTACGAG. The encoded protein is CVISEREGYE. The whole CDR3 protein reads CVISEREGYEQYF.